This TCR beta chain was sequenced for a study of blood T cell repertoires in COVID-19. Across the study: There were acute and convalescent COVID-19 samples, and they came from the United States, Italy and Spain.

As handled by the study authors: Quantification of nucleated cells was approximated via reference gene primer amplification. Sequencing used immunoSEQ multiplex PCR; TCRdb keeps in-frame clones, though not all of them. The DNA gave D and trimming, while V, J and clone size come from that table. The sample consists of 350,000 to 500,000 clones, roughly 90% of them appearing once. The Seattle patients joined while their infection was active and were tracked longitudinally afterward. Material for sequencing was peripheral blood. This receptor was identified in a man between 18 and 29 years old with COVID-19, enrolled during active disease.

CDR3 nucleotides: TGTGCCAGCAGCCATCGGAGCGGGGGGGAGGGAGATACGCAGTATTTT. It codes for CASSHRSGGEGDTQYF. This chain joins TRBV4-2 and TRBJ2-3; TRBD2 matches 10 bases. CDR1 and CDR2 (germline): LGHNA, YNFKEQ. V lost 3 bases, J lost 5 bases, and 8 bases stayed unmatched. The CDR3 is made up of 16 amino acids.